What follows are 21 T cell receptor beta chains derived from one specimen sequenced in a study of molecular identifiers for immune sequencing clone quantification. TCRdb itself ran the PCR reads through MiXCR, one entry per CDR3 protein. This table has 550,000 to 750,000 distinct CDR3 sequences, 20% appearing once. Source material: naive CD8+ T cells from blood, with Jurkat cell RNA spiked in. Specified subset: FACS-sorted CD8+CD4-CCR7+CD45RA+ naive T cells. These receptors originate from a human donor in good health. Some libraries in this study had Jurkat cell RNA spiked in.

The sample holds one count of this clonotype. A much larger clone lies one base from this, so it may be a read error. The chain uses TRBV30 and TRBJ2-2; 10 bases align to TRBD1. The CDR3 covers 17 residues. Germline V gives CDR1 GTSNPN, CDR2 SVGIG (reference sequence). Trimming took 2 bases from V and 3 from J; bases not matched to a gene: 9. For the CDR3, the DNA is TGTGCCTGGAGTTCCGTTTTTGGGACAGGGGACACCGGGGAGCTGTTTTTT. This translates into CAWSSVFGTGDTGELFF.

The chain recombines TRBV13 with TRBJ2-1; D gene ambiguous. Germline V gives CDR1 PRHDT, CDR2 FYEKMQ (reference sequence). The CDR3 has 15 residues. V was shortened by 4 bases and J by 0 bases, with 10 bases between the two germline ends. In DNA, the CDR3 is TGTGCCAGCAGCTCGCAGTTAAGCTCCTACAATGAGCAGTTCTTC. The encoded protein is CASSSQLSSYNEQFF.

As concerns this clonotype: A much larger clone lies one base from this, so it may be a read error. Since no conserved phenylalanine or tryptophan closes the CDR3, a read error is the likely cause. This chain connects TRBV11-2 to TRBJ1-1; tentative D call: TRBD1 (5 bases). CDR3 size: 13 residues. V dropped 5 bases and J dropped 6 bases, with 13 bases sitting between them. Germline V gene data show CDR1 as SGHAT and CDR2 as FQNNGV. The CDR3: CASSPGRGAEAFL. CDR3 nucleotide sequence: TGTGCCAGCAGCCCAGGGCGGGGAGCTGAAGCTTTCCTT.

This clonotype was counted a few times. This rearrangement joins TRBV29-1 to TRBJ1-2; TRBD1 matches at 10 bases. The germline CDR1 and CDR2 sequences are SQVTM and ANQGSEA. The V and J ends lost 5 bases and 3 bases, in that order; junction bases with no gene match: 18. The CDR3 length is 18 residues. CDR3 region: CSVPTRPGQGYGDYGYTF. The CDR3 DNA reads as TGCAGCGTTCCAACCCGACCGGGACAGGGGTATGGCGACTATGGCTACACCTTC.

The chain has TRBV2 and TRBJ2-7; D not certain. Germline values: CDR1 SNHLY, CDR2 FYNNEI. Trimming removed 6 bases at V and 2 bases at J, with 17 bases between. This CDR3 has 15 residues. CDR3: CASSSMVQATYEQYF. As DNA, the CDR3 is TGTGCCAGCAGCTCCATGGTCCAGGCCACCTACGAGCAGTACTTC. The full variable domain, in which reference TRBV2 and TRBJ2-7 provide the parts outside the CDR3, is EPEVTQTPSHQVTQMGQEVILRCVPISNHLYFYWYRQILGQKVEFLVSFYNNEISEKSEIFDDQFSVERPDGSNFTLKIRSTKLEDSAMYFCASSSMVQATYEQYFGPGTRLTVT.

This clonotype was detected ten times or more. The DNA of the CDR3 is TGTGCCAGCAGTTTAGTGGGGCCTAATCAGCCCCAGCATTTT. Its protein is CASSLVGPNQPQHF. This sequence joins TRBV27 and TRBJ1-5; tentatively, D is TRBD1 (5 bases). The V gene lost 2 bases and the J gene lost 4 bases, with 9 bases spanning the gap. The CDR3 spans 14 residues. Germline CDR1 MNHEY, CDR2 SMNVEV (reference sequence).

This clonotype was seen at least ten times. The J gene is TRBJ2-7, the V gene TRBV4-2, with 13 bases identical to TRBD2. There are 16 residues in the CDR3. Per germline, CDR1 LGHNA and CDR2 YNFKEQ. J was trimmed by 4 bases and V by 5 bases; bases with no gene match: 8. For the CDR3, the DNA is TGTGCCAGCAGCGAGACTAGCGGGAGGTCCCAGTACGAGCAGTACTTC. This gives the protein CASSETSGRSQYEQYF.

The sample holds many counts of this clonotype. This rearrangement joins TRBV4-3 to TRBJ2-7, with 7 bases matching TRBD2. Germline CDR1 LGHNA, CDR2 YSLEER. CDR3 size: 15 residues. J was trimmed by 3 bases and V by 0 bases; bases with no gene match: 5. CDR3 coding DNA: TGCGCCAGCAGCCAAGACCCGGGAGGAGGCTACGAGCAGTACTTC. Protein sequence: CASSQDPGGGYEQYF.

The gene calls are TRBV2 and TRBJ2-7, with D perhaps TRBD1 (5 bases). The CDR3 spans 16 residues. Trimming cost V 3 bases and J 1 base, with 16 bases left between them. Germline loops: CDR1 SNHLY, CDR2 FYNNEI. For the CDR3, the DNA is TGTGCCAGCAGTGATTCTGGGGCCTCCCTTTCCTACGAGCAGTACTTC. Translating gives CASSDSGASLSYEQYF. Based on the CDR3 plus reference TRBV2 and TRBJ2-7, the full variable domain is EPEVTQTPSHQVTQMGQEVILRCVPISNHLYFYWYRQILGQKVEFLVSFYNNEISEKSEIFDDQFSVERPDGSNFTLKIRSTKLEDSAMYFCASSDSGASLSYEQYFGPGTRLTVT.

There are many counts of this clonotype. CDR3 nucleotide sequence: TGTGCCAGCAGGGCTACGGGGGTTGGCACAGATACGCAGTATTTT. Protein: CASRATGVGTDTQYF. This sequence joins TRBV2 and TRBJ2-3; possible D gene TRBD2, 6 bases. The germline V gene encodes CDR1 SNHLY and CDR2 FYNNEI. V lost 6 bases and J lost 1, with 14 bases in between. CDR3 length: 15 amino acids.

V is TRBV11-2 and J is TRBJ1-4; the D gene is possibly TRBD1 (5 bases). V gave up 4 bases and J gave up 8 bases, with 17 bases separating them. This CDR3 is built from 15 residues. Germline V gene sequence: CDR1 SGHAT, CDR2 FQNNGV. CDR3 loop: CASSSSSGTAEKLFF. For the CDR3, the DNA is TGTGCCAGCAGCTCCTCTAGTGGGACGGCGGAAAAACTGTTTTTT.

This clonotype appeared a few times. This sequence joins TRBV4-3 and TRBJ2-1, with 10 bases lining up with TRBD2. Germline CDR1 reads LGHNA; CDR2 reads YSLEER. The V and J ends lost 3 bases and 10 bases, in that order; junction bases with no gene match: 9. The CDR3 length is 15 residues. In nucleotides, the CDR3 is TGCGCCAGCAGCCATACCGCGGGACTAGCGAGAGAGCAGTTCTTC. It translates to CASSHTAGLAREQFF.

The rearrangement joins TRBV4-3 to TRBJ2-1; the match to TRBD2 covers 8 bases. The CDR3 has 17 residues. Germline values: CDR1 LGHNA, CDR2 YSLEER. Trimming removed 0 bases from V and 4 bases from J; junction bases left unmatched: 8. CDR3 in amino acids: CASSQDLGTRVYNEQFF. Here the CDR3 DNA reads TGCGCCAGCAGCCAAGATCTAGGGACTAGAGTTTACAATGAGCAGTTCTTC.

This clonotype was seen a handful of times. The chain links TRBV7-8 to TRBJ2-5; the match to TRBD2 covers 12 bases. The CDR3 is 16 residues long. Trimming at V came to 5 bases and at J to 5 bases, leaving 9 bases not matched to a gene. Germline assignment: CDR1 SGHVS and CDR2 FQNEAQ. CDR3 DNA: TGTGCCAGCAGCCAATCTAGCGGGGGGGCCTATGAGACCCAGTACTTC. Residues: CASSQSSGGAYETQYF.

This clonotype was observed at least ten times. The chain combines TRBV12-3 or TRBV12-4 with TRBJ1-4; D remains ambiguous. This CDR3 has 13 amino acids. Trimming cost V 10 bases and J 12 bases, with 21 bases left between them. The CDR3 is CATRDAYGMELFF. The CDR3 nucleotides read TGTGCCACCCGTGACGCGTATGGGATGGAACTGTTTTTT.

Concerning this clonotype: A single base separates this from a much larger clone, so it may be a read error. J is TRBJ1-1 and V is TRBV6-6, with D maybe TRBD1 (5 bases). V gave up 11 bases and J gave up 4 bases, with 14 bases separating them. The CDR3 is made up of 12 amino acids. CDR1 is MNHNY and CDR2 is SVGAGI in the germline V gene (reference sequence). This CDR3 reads CAGRDELTEAFF. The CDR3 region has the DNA TGTGCCGGCCGGGACGAACTCACTGAAGCTTTCTTT.

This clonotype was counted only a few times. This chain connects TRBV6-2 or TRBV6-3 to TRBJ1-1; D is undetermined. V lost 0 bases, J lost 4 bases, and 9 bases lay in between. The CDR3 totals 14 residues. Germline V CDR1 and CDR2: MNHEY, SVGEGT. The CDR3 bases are TGTGCCAGCAGTTACTCTGAAGGAACCACTGAAGCTTTCTTT. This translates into CASSYSEGTTEAFF.

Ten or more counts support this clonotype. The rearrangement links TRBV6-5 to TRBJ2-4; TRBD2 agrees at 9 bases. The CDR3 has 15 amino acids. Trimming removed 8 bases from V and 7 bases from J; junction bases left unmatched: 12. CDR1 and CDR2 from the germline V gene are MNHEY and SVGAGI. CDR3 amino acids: CASQDGREGLNIQYF. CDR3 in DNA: TGTGCCAGCCAAGACGGGCGGGAGGGCCTGAACATTCAGTACTTC.

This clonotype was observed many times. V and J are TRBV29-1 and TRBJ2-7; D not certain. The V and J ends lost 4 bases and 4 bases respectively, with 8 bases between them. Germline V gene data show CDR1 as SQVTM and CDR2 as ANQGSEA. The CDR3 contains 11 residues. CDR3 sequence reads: CSVVQRYEQYF. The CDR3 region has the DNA TGCAGCGTTGTACAGAGATACGAGCAGTACTTC.

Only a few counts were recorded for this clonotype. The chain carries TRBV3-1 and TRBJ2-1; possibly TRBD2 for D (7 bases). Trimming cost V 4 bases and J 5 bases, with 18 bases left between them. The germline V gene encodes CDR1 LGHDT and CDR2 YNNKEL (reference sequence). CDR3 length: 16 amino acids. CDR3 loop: CASSLNLRGADNEQFF. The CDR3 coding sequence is TGTGCCAGCAGCCTAAACCTTCGGGGGGCCGACAATGAGCAGTTCTTC.

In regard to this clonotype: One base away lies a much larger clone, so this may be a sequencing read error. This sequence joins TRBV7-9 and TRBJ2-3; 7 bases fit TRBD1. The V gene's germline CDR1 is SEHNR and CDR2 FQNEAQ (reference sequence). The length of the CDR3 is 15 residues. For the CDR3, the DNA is TGTACCAGCAGCTTTACCGACAGGGTACTAGATACGCAGTATTTT. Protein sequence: CTSSFTDRVLDTQYF. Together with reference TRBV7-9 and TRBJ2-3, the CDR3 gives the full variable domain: DTGVSQNPRHKITKRGQNVTFRCDPISEHNRLYWYRQTLGQGPEFLTYFQNEAQLEKSRLLSDRFSAERPKGSFSTLEIQRTEQGDSAMYLCTSSFTDRVLDTQYFGPGTRLTVL.